This note documents a single TCR beta chain sequence. The antigen is unknown. This entry comes from a study of T cells in narcolepsy. For the study at large: Donors had narcolepsy type 1 or type 2, or were healthy controls.

Study observations and caveats: Healthy controls reportedly lacked the autoreactive clonotypes serially found in patients' blood. Autoreactive HCRT-specific and TRIB2-specific clonotypes were marked in same-patient CSF-versus-blood CD4+ comparisons.

Clones were sequenced by immunoSEQ multiplex PCR, and TCRdb holds only the in-frame ones, with some missing. The sample shows 30,000 to 40,000 clones, 80% to 85% of them seen only once. The CDR3 loop spans 15 amino acids. Germline V lookup: CDR1 MDHEN, CDR2 SYDVKM. V was clipped by 9 bases and J by 1 base, with 18 bases between them. Sequenced sample: CD45RA- memory CD4+ T cells from PBMCs. The sequence came from a human donor with narcolepsy. The rearrangement links TRBV28 to TRBJ1-1; D gene ambiguous. The CDR3 coding sequence is TGTGCCAGTTTCGAAGGAGGGAGGGCGAACACTGAAGCTTTCTTT. Protein product: CASFEGGRANTEAFF.